What follows is one T cell receptor beta chain and its context. The target antigen is unknown. These data originate in a study of cytomegalovirus exposure and HLA in healthy donors. Study summary: Previous work identified roughly 110 million unique TCR beta sequences from around 170 million T cells. Regarding the study as a whole: Accounts indicate the classifier identified cytomegalovirus status with strong specificity and sensitivity. The investigators catalogued 150 or so TCR beta chains as cytomegalovirus-associated. Most subjects had HLA-A and HLA-B alleles reportedly predicted accurately by TCR beta sequences.

This PCR relied on a set of 60 Vbeta primers and 13 Jbeta primers. Repertoires were generated with immunoSEQ multiplex PCR, while TCRdb's copy carries only in-frame clones and drops some. The top ten hold 4% to 6% of the sample, which has 150,000 to 200,000 clones, about four fifths seen once. There are 15 residues in the CDR3. Germline loops: CDR1 MNHEY, CDR2 SVGAGI. Germline trimming cut 0 bases from V and 5 bases from J; bases unmatched to any gene: 5. The source is a man aged 18-30 years in good health and CMV-seronegative. Input material: PBMCs. The chain uses TRBV6-5 and TRBJ2-5; 8 positions match TRBD1. CDR3 DNA: TGTGCCAGCAGTTACTCGTACAGGGGGGAGGAGACCCAGTACTTC. It codes for CASSYSYRGEETQYF.